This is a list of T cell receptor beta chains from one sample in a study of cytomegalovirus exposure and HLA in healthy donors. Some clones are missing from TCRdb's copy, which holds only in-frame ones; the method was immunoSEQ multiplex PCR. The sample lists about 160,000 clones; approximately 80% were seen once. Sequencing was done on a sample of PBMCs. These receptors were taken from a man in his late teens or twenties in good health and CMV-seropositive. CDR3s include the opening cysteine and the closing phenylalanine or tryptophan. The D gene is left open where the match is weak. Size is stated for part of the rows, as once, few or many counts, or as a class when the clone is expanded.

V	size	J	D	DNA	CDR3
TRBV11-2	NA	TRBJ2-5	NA	TGTGCCAGCAGCCCCGGGGCAGGGGGGTTTCGCCAGTACTTC	CASSPGAGGFRQYF
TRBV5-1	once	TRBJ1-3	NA	TGCGCCAGCAGCTTGGTTGCAGGGGCCGCAAACACCATATATTTT	CASSLVAGAANTIYF
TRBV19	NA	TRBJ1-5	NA	TGTGCCAGTAGTATAGAGGGGCTTAGCAATCAGCCCCAGCATTTT	CASSIEGLSNQPQHF
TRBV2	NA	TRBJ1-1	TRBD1	TGTGCCAGCAGTGAAGGGATGACTATTGGCAGGGGGGTATTGAATGAAGCTTTCTTT	CASSEGMTIGRGVLNEAFF
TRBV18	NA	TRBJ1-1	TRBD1	TGTGCCAGCTCACCCGATGACAGGGCTTGGACTGAAGCTTTCTTT	CASSPDDRAWTEAFF
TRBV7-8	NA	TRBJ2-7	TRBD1	TGTGCCAGCAGCTTAGTGGGACAGGGTCGTTACGAGCAGTACTTC	CASSLVGQGRYEQYF
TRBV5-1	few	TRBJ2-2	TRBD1	TGCGCCAGTCGGGACAGGGACACCGGGGAGCTGTTTTTT	CASRDRDTGELFF
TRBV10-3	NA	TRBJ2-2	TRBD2	TGTGCCACATACACTAGCGGGAGCGCCGGGGAGCTGTTTTTT	CATYTSGSAGELFF
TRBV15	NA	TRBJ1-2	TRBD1	TGTGCCACCAGGGGGACAGGGGGCGAAGTGAATGGCTACACCTTC	CATRGTGGEVNGYTF
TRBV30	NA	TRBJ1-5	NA	TGTGCCTGGAGTTTGGAGATCAATCAGCCCCAGCATTTT	CAWSLEINQPQHF
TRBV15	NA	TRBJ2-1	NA	TGTGCCACCAGCAGATACGACGACCGGGTCGGCAATGAGCAGTTCTTC	CATSRYDDRVGNEQFF
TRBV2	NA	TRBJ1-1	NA	TGTGCCAGCAGGCGGACTAACACTGAAGCTTTCTTT	CASRRTNTEAFF
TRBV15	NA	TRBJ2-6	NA	TGTGCCACCAGCAGAGGAGGATCTCTAGCTGGGGCCAACGTCCTGACTTTC	CATSRGGSLAGANVLTF
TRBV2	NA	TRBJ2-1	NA	TGTGCCAGCAGTGCGGAGACTAGAGAATACAATGAGCAGTTCTTC	CASSAETREYNEQFF